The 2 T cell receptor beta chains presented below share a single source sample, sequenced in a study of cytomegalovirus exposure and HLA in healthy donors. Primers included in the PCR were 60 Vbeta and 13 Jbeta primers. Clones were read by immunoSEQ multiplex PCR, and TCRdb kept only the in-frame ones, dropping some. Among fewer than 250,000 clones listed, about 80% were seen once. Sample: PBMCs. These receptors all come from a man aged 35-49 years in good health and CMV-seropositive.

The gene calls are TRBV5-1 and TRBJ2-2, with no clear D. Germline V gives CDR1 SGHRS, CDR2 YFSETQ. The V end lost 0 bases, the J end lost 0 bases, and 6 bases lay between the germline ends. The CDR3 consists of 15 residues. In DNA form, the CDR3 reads TGCGCCAGCAGCTTGGTCGGTGCGAACACCGGGGAGCTGTTTTTT. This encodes CASSLVGANTGELFF.

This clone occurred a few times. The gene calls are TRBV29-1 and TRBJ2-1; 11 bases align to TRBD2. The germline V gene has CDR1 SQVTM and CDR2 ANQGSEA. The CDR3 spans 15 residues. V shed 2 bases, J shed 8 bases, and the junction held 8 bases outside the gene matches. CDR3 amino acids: CSVERATSGNDEQFF. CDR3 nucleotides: TGCAGCGTTGAACGGGCGACTAGCGGGAACGATGAGCAGTTCTTC.